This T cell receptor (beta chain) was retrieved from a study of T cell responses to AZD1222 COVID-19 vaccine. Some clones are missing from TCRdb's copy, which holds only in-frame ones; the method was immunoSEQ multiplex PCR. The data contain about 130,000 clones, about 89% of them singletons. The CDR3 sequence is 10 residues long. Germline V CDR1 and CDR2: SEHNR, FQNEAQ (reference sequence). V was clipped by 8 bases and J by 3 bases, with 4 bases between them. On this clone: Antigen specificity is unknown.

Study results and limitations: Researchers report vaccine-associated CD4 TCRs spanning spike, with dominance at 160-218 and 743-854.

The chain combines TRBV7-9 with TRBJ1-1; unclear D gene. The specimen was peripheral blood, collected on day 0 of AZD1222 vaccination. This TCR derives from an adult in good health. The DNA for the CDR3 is TGTGCCAGCGGGGACACTGAAGCTTTCTTT. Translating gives CASGDTEAFF.